The rows below give T cell receptor beta chains drawn from one sample of a study of OX40 agonist ivuxolimab in advanced cancers. Method: immunoSEQ multiplex PCR; TCRdb's copy keeps in-frame clones and lacks some. The sample gives approximately 90,000 clones, around 85% of which show up once; 3% to 4% is in the top ten. The sample consisted of CD4+ or CD8+ T cells sorted from blood, taken in a trial of the OX40 agonist ivuxolimab. The receptors were sampled from an adult with an advanced solid tumor such as melanoma, head and neck, liver or kidney cancer. The CDR3 runs from the conserved cysteine through the conserved F or W. A D gene is named only where the DNA matches it firmly. For some rows the clone size is stated as once, few or many, or as a class when expanded; others skip it.

TRBJ1-1,-,-,TRBV7-9,CASSLIPQNTEAFF,TGTGCCAGCAGCTTAATACCGCAGAACACTGAAGCTTTCTTT
TRBJ2-7,once,TRBD1,TRBV9,CASSRQGVGNEQYF,TGTGCCAGCAGTCGACAGGGGGTTGGGAACGAGCAGTACTTC
TRBJ2-1,-,TRBD2,TRBV6-4,CASSDSGDYNEQFF,TGTGCCAGCAGTGATAGCGGGGATTACAATGAGCAGTTCTTC
TRBJ2-1,-,-,TRBV5-1,CASSSEGGWNEQFF,TGCGCCAGCTCCTCCGAGGGAGGCTGGAATGAGCAGTTCTTC
TRBJ2-7,-,-,TRBV7-8,CASRLTITYEQYF,TGTGCCAGCAGATTAACCATAACCTACGAGCAGTACTTC
TRBJ2-7,few,-,TRBV5-1,CASSFLAESYEQYF,TGCGCCAGCAGCTTCTTAGCGGAGTCGTACGAGCAGTACTTC
TRBJ2-7,-,-,TRBV28,CASSPSWGWAREQYF,TGTGCCAGCAGCCCTTCTTGGGGTTGGGCGCGGGAGCAGTACTTC
TRBJ1-1,once,-,TRBV9,CASSSRGSEAFF,TGTGCCAGCAGCTCCCGGGGAAGTGAAGCTTTCTTT
TRBJ2-1,-,TRBD1,TRBV30,CAWKPRDRGDNEQFF,TGTGCCTGGAAACCCCGGGACAGGGGGGACAATGAGCAGTTCTTC
TRBJ1-1,-,-,TRBV7-2,CASSLVLGKNTEAFF,TGTGCCAGCAGCTTAGTTTTGGGGAAAAACACTGAAGCTTTCTTT
TRBJ2-3,-,-,TRBV5-6,CASSSLDGTLGTDTQYF,TGTGCCAGCAGCTCTTTGGACGGTACACTGGGCACAGATACGCAGTATTTT
TRBJ1-1,-,-,TRBV7-9,CASSFGGLGTEAFF,TGTGCCAGCAGCTTCGGGGGGCTCGGCACTGAAGCTTTCTTT